One and the same sample provided the 31 T cell receptor beta chains below, sequenced in a study of cytomegalovirus exposure and HLA in healthy donors. Primers for the PCR totalled 60 Vbeta and 13 Jbeta. The repertoire was sequenced with immunoSEQ multiplex PCR; TCRdb's copy has only in-frame clones and lacks some. The data show about 180,000 clones, 76% seen once. The sample comprised PBMCs. The receptors come from a man between 18 and 29 years old in good health and CMV-seronegative.

The rearrangement joins TRBV30 to TRBJ1-6; 7 bases agree with TRBD1. The length of the CDR3 is 16 residues. Germline lookup yields CDR1 GTSNPN and CDR2 SVGIG (reference sequence). V lost 2 bases and J lost 6; bases outside the gene matches: 10. The CDR3 DNA is TGTGCCTGGAGTTACCTACAGGGGAGAGGTAATTCACCCCTCCACTTT. It specifies CAWSYLQGRGNSPLHF.

The chain uses TRBV4-2 and TRBJ1-1, with a tentative D call TRBD1 (6 bases). The ends were cut back, 0 bases at V and 9 bases at J, with 14 bases in the middle. There are 14 residues in the CDR3. Germline V gene lookup returns CDR1 LGHNA and CDR2 YNFKEQ. CDR3 amino acids: CASSQEGARSKAFF. CDR3 DNA sequence: TGTGCCAGCAGCCAAGAGGGGGCCCGATCGAAAGCTTTCTTT.

This clone has more than one count but fewer than ten. This chain connects TRBV19 to TRBJ1-5, with D hard to call. Germline CDR1 LNHDA, CDR2 SQIVND (reference sequence). With 2 bases removed from V and 5 bases from J, the gap between germline ends came to 13 bases. The CDR3 consists of 15 residues. The CDR3 nucleotides read TGTGCCAGTAGTATAAGACAATCCCGTGATCAGCCCCAGCATTTT. It codes for CASSIRQSRDQPQHF.

The chain has TRBV13 and TRBJ2-7; unclear D gene. The CDR3 runs to 13 residues. Trimming took off 6 bases at V and 4 bases at J, with 13 bases between the two ends. Germline lookup yields CDR1 PRHDT and CDR2 FYEKMQ (reference sequence). The DNA of the CDR3 is TGTGCCAGCAGTTCCCGACTTCGATACGAGCAGTACTTC. It codes for CASSSRLRYEQYF.

This sequence joins TRBV28 and TRBJ1-4, with D possibly matching TRBD1 (6 bases). Deletions cut 4 bases from V and 5 bases from J, with 14 bases between. The CDR3 sequence is 15 residues long. The germline CDR1 and CDR2 sequences are MDHEN and SYDVKM. Here the CDR3 reads CASSSLQGLNEKLFF. CDR3 DNA: TGTGCCAGCAGTTCTCTACAGGGCCTGAATGAAAAACTGTTTTTT.

V usage is TRBV11-1 and J usage is TRBJ1-1; TRBD1 is a possible D gene (5 bases). The CDR3 is 15 residues long. In germline, CDR1 is SGHAT, CDR2 FQDESV (reference sequence). Trimming left V 4 bases short and J 4 bases short, with 16 bases between. The CDR3 region is CASSSRTTQTTEAFF. CDR3 bases: TGTGCCAGCAGCTCGCGGACAACCCAGACCACTGAAGCTTTCTTT.

The chain combines TRBV25-1 with TRBJ2-7; maybe TRBD1 (5 bases). The CDR3 length is 13 residues. Germline CDR1 and CDR2: MGHDK and SYGVNS. V gave up 5 bases and J gave up 2 bases, with 10 bases separating them. CDR3 sequence (DNA): TGTGCCAGCAGTTCAACAGGAGCCTACGAGCAGTACTTC. Translating it yields CASSSTGAYEQYF.

This chain links TRBV11-2 with TRBJ2-4; 8 positions match TRBD2. This CDR3 spans 19 amino acids. V was pared by 0 bases and J by 0 bases, with 10 bases of the junction left unmatched. Germline CDR1 reads SGHAT; CDR2 reads FQNNGV. In nucleotides, the CDR3 is TGTGCCAGCAGCTTAGATCGGGGTAGCGGGGTTCTAGCCAAAAACATTCAGTACTTC. Protein product: CASSLDRGSGVLAKNIQYF.

J is TRBJ2-5 and V is TRBV30; TRBD2 matches at 9 bases. Germline CDR1 is GTSNPN and CDR2 is SVGIG (reference sequence). The CDR3 is 15 amino acids. J gave up 1 base and V 2 bases, and 5 bases lay outside the gene matches. The CDR3 protein is CAWSRTSAIQETQYF. The DNA for the CDR3 is TGTGCCTGGAGTAGGACTAGCGCTATCCAAGAGACCCAGTACTTC.

V gene TRBV10-3 combines with J gene TRBJ1-1, with TRBD1 identical over 9 bases. Germline lookup yields CDR1 ENHRY and CDR2 SYGVKD. V dropped 4 bases and J dropped 2; count of bases not matched to a gene: 5. This CDR3 has 15 residues. The CDR3, as DNA: TGTGCCATCAGTGGCCAGGGACAGGGCAACACTGAAGCTTTCTTT. Translation: CAISGQGQGNTEAFF.

This rearrangement joins TRBV30 to TRBJ2-7; 11 nucleotides agree with TRBD2. The germline V gene has CDR1 GTSNPN and CDR2 SVGIG (reference sequence). This CDR3 has 14 residues. V dropped 2 bases and J dropped 2; count of bases not matched to a gene: 2. The CDR3 reads CAWSTTSGTYEQYF. The DNA of the CDR3 is TGTGCCTGGAGTACGACTAGCGGGACCTACGAGCAGTACTTC.

The chain combines TRBV14 with TRBJ1-1, with D unresolved. Trimming shortened V by 3 bases and J by 2 bases, and 7 bases separated the two germline ends. Germline V gives CDR1 SGHDN, CDR2 FVKESK. The CDR3 is 13 amino acids. The CDR3 reads CASSHQANTEAFF. Written as DNA, the CDR3 is TGTGCCAGCAGCCATCAGGCAAACACTGAAGCTTTCTTT.

This chain uses TRBV28 with TRBJ2-3, with a possible D match to TRBD2 (6 bases). V was cut by 7 bases and J by 2 bases, with 19 bases left in between. Per the germline V gene, CDR1 is MDHEN and CDR2 is SYDVKM. The CDR3 totals 16 residues. Here the CDR3 reads CASTPWGDQTTDTQYF. Here the CDR3 DNA reads TGTGCCAGCACTCCCTGGGGGGACCAGACCACAGATACGCAGTATTTT.

V gene TRBV15 combines with J gene TRBJ2-1, with 7 bases fitting TRBD1. V lost 6 bases to trimming and J lost 4 bases; unmatched junction nucleotides: 6. The CDR3 sequence is 14 residues long. Germline CDR1 is LNHNV and CDR2 is YYDKDF (reference sequence). CDR3 nucleotides: TGTGCCACCAGTCAACAGGGGATTTACAATGAGCAGTTCTTC. Translated, it gives CATSQQGIYNEQFF.

The chain links TRBV28 to TRBJ1-2, with D hard to call. Germline loops: CDR1 MDHEN, CDR2 SYDVKM. There are 16 residues in the CDR3. Trimming left V 5 bases short and J 1 base short, with 17 bases between. The DNA of the CDR3 is TGTGCCAGCAGTCCATCCCTCCGGGGTAATAACTATGGCTACACCTTC. This gives the protein CASSPSLRGNNYGYTF.

V gene TRBV6-5 combines with J gene TRBJ1-2; TRBD1 matches at 9 bases. V lost 2 bases and J lost 1; bases outside the gene matches: 5. This CDR3 region has 16 residues. Germline V gene sequence: CDR1 MNHEY, CDR2 SVGAGI. The chain's CDR3 is CASSYVTGGNNYGYTF. For the CDR3, the DNA is TGTGCCAGCAGTTACGTGACAGGGGGAAATAACTATGGCTACACCTTC.

V gene TRBV28 combines with J gene TRBJ2-3, with a possible D match to TRBD1 (6 bases). Per the germline V gene, CDR1 is MDHEN and CDR2 is SYDVKM. V was shortened by 3 bases and J by 5 bases, with 18 bases between the two germline ends. The CDR3 has 16 amino acids. The CDR3 DNA sequence: TGTGCCAGCAGTTTTTTCCCAGGGGCAGGGGAAGATACGCAGTATTTT. Protein: CASSFFPGAGEDTQYF.

CDR3 in amino acids: CASSLRPPGQGTDTQYF. The CDR3 coding sequence is TGCGCCAGCAGCCTCCGGCCCCCGGGACAGGGCACAGATACGCAGTATTTT. V is TRBV5-1 and J is TRBJ2-3, with 8 bases lining up with TRBD1. CDR1 is SGHRS and CDR2 is YFSETQ in the germline V gene. The CDR3 loop spans 17 amino acids. V was clipped by 4 bases and J by 1 base; unmatched bases: 11.

The chain couples TRBV27 to TRBJ2-7; D unresolved. This CDR3 region has 12 residues. The germline gives CDR1 MNHEY, CDR2 SMNVEV (reference sequence). V was clipped by 4 bases and J by 7 bases, with 11 bases between them. CDR3 DNA: TGTGCCAGCAGTTCCTCTCCCCAGGAGCAGTACTTC. Amino acid sequence: CASSSSPQEQYF.

This chain uses TRBV30 with TRBJ1-5; D may be TRBD1 (5 bases). Trimming shortened V by 3 bases and J by 1 base, and 13 bases separated the two germline ends. Germline CDR1 and CDR2: GTSNPN and SVGIG (reference sequence). This CDR3 comprises 15 residues. CDR3 in amino acids: CAWSTGYGSNQPQHF. The CDR3 nucleotides read TGTGCCTGGAGCACAGGTTACGGGAGCAATCAGCCCCAGCATTTT.

This clone was found once. This sequence joins TRBV9 and TRBJ1-1; TRBD1 agrees at 7 bases. J lost 3 bases, V lost 0 bases, and 5 bases had no gene match. Per the germline V gene, CDR1 is SGDLS and CDR2 is YYNGEE. The CDR3 sequence is 15 residues long. In DNA form, the CDR3 reads TGTGCCAGCAGCGTAGGTGAAGGGGGCCACACTGAAGCTTTCTTT. Encoded protein: CASSVGEGGHTEAFF.

This clone has only a few counts. This chain uses TRBV18 with TRBJ2-1; D is perhaps TRBD1 (6 bases). V was clipped by 3 bases and J by 15 bases, with 30 bases between them. Per the germline V gene, CDR1 is KGHSH and CDR2 is LQKENI. This CDR3 has 17 residues. CDR3 region: CASSPSHSDRRAQRRFF. The CDR3 region has the DNA TGTGCCAGCTCACCGTCCCACTCGGACAGACGGGCCCAACGGCGGTTCTTC.

This clone was observed a handful of times. The CDR3 DNA reads as TGTGCCTGGAGTGTACGGAGGGACTACGAGCAGTACTTC. As protein: CAWSVRRDYEQYF. This chain uses TRBV30 with TRBJ2-7; the D gene is possibly TRBD2 (6 bases). V was pared by 0 bases and J by 3 bases, with 9 bases between. Germline loops: CDR1 GTSNPN, CDR2 SVGIG (reference sequence). The CDR3 has 13 amino acids.

This chain joins TRBV6-1 and TRBJ1-1, with 7 bases fitting TRBD1. Germline trimming cut 6 bases from V and 4 bases from J; bases unmatched to any gene: 8. In germline, CDR1 is MNHNS, CDR2 SASEGT. There are 14 residues in the CDR3. CDR3 sequence (DNA): TGTGCCAGCAGGGCACAGGGGCGCAGCACTGAAGCTTTCTTT. It translates to CASRAQGRSTEAFF.

The V gene is TRBV25-1, the J gene TRBJ2-2; 11 bases are shared with TRBD1. Germline CDR1 reads MGHDK; CDR2 reads SYGVNS. The CDR3 loop spans 15 amino acids. Unmatched junction bases numbered 9, after V lost 5 bases and J lost 10 bases. For the CDR3, the DNA is TGTGCCAGCAGTCGCGGACAGGGGGCGCAGCTGGAGCTGTTTTTT. Residues: CASSRGQGAQLELFF.

This clone occurred a few times. The chain uses TRBV18 and TRBJ2-6; TRBD1 aligns across 8 bases. The CDR3 covers 19 residues. The trim removed 0 bases at V and 0 bases at J, leaving 7 bases unmatched. Per the germline V gene, CDR1 is KGHSH and CDR2 is LQKENI. The CDR3 sequence is CASSPPLGQGHSGANVLTF. CDR3 in DNA: TGTGCCAGCTCACCACCGTTAGGACAGGGACACTCTGGGGCCAACGTCCTGACTTTC. Variable domain in full (rest from reference TRBV18 and TRBJ2-6): NAGVMQNPRHLVRRRGQEARLRCSPMKGHSHVYWYRQLPEEGLKFMVYLQKENIIDESGMPKERFSAEFPKEGPSILRIQQVVRGDSAAYFCASSPPLGQGHSGANVLTFGAGSRLTVL.

The V call is TRBV30, the J call TRBJ1-3; no firm D call. The J call may be in error: the DNA end matches TRBJ2-2 better. The CDR3 contains 10 residues. The germline V gene has CDR1 GTSNPN and CDR2 SVGIG (reference sequence). This CDR3 reads CAWGWGELFF. The CDR3 DNA reads as TGTGCCTGGGGGTGGGGGGAGCTGTTTTTT.

As to this clone: Relative to the germline gene, one junction end is altered; a read error may explain this. The sample carries other DNA sequences with the same CDR3. The rearrangement joins TRBV5-6 to TRBJ2-7; 7 bases line up with TRBD1. CDR3 length equals 15 residues. Looked up from germline, CDR1 is SGHDT and CDR2 is YYEEEE. This chain's CDR3 is CASSLQGTYPYEQYF. CDR3 in DNA: TGTGCCAGCAGCTTACAGGGGACATACCCCTACGAGCAGTACTTT.

This clone was detected a few times. For the CDR3, the DNA is TGTGCCAGCAGCCCCGACAGGGGCTATTCACCCCTCCACTTT. Protein sequence: CASSPDRGYSPLHF. The chain is built from TRBV11-1 and TRBJ1-6; 8 positions match TRBD1. Germline V gene sequence: CDR1 SGHAT, CDR2 FQDESV (reference sequence). Losses at the gene ends were 5 bases for V and 8 bases for J; bases not matched to a gene: 5. The CDR3 runs to 14 residues.

This chain's CDR3 is CASSPWRAQETQYF. DNA for the CDR3: TGCGCCAGCAGCCCGTGGAGGGCCCAAGAGACCCAGTACTTC. This sequence joins TRBV5-1 and TRBJ2-5; possible D gene TRBD2, 6 bases. The V gene's germline CDR1 is SGHRS and CDR2 YFSETQ. Trimming pared 4 bases from V and 1 base from J, leaving 11 bases between. This CDR3 region has 14 residues.

In its sample, this clone was seen a few times. The chain combines TRBV4-2 with TRBJ1-5, with D perhaps matching TRBD1 (5 bases). The CDR3 runs to 13 residues. V was pared by 0 bases and J by 13 bases, with 13 bases between. CDR1 is LGHNA and CDR2 is YNFKEQ in the germline V gene. CDR3: CASSQDGGGSQHF. CDR3 DNA: TGTGCCAGCAGCCAAGATGGGGGAGGGTCACAGCATTTT.